This T cell receptor beta chain was identified during a study of T cell changes during pregnancy in multiple sclerosis. Repertoires were generated with immunoSEQ multiplex PCR, while TCRdb's copy carries only in-frame clones and drops some. The data show about 60,000 clones, 92% seen once. This clone has a handful of counts. This CDR3 comprises 13 residues. V was cut by 9 bases and J by 7 bases, with 16 bases left in between. CDR1 MNHEY and CDR2 SVGAGI come from the germline V gene. Source: CD4+ T cells from peripheral blood mononuclear cells, taken in the second trimester of pregnancy. This TCR was recovered from a female donor with multiple sclerosis, enrolled in a pregnancy study. The chain couples TRBV6-5 to TRBJ1-5; a possible D gene is TRBD1 (6 bases). The CDR3 is CASQQGLGQPQHF. As DNA, the CDR3 is TGTGCCAGTCAACAGGGTCTGGGACAGCCCCAGCATTTT.